The rows below give T cell receptor beta chains drawn from one sample of a study of T cell responses to AZD1222 COVID-19 vaccine. Assay: immunoSEQ multiplex PCR; the TCRdb copy retains only in-frame clones and omits some. The sample records about 100,000 clones, approximately 89% being singletons. Material: peripheral blood, obtained on day 0 of AZD1222 vaccination. These receptors came from an adult in good health. The CDR3 runs from the conserved cysteine through the conserved F or W. D genes are given only for firm matches. Expanded clones get a size class; other rows say once, few or many, or leave the size out.

D,J,size,V,CDR3,DNA
.,TRBJ2-3,.,TRBV19,CASRGGTDTQYF,TGTGCCAGTAGGGGAGGCACAGATACGCAGTATTTT
.,TRBJ1-5,.,TRBV28,CASSLYRNQPQHF,TGTGCCAGCAGTTTATATCGCAATCAGCCCCAGCATTTT
.,TRBJ1-5,.,TRBV6-5,CASSLGNQPQHF,TGTGCCAGCAGCCTTGGTAATCAGCCCCAGCATTTT
.,TRBJ1-2,.,TRBV23-1,CASSQEPGPDYGYTF,TGCGCCAGCAGTCAAGAACCGGGACCCGACTATGGCTACACCTTC
.,TRBJ2-2,.,TRBV3-1/TRBV3-2,CASSQVGPTGELFF,TGTGCCAGCAGCCAAGTGGGTCCTACCGGGGAGCTGTTTTTT
TRBD2,TRBJ2-5,.,TRBV11-2,CASSLGSGGGADETQYF,TGTGCCAGCAGCTTAGGGTCTGGCGGGGGGGCGGATGAGACCCAGTACTTC
.,TRBJ1-5,.,TRBV9,CASSVEGVSNQPQHF,TGTGCCAGCAGCGTAGAGGGGGTGAGCAATCAGCCCCAGCATTTT
TRBD1,TRBJ1-6,.,TRBV5-1,CASSQGQGNSPLHF,TGCGCCAGCAGCCAAGGACAGGGGAATTCACCCCTCCACTTT
.,TRBJ1-2,once,TRBV19,CASSIPFFGYTF,TGTGCCAGTAGTATTCCCTTCTTTGGCTACACCTTC
.,TRBJ2-6,.,TRBV18,CASSPPDPGYGANVLTF,TGTGCCAGCTCACCACCGGATCCGGGATACGGGGCCAACGTCCTGACTTTC
.,TRBJ1-2,.,TRBV18,CASGEGTNYGYTF,TGTGCCAGCGGGGAGGGAACTAACTATGGCTACACCTTC
.,TRBJ1-1,.,TRBV19,CASRRAYTEAFF,TGTGCCAGTAGAAGGGCTTACACTGAAGCTTTCTTT
.,TRBJ1-1,.,TRBV12-5,CASGLGNTEAFF,TGTGCTAGTGGGTTGGGGAACACTGAAGCTTTCTTT
.,TRBJ1-2,few,TRBV19,CASSVTYTNYGYTF,TGTGCCAGTAGTGTGACATATACTAACTATGGCTACACCTTC
.,TRBJ1-1,.,TRBV11-2,CASSLDLGLTGYQAFF,TGTGCCAGCAGCTTAGATTTGGGGTTGACGGGGTACCAAGCTTTCTTT
.,TRBJ2-1,.,TRBV9,CASSAVVSSYNEQFF,TGTGCCAGCAGCGCCGTAGTCAGCTCCTACAATGAGCAGTTCTTC
.,TRBJ2-5,.,TRBV5-4,CASIPPGGETQYF,TGTGCCAGCATCCCCCCGGGGGGCGAGACCCAGTACTTC
TRBD1,TRBJ1-1,.,TRBV18,CASSPRDRGVNTEAFF,TGTGCCAGCTCACCACGAGACAGGGGCGTTAACACTGAAGCTTTCTTT
.,TRBJ2-5,few,TRBV10-2,CASSVVGGEETQYF,TGCGCCAGCAGTGTAGTGGGGGGCGAAGAGACCCAGTACTTC
.,TRBJ2-5,.,TRBV2,CASLSGHSAAKLGQYF,TGTGCCAGCCTTTCTGGACATTCCGCGGCCAAGTTGGGCCAGTACTTC
TRBD1,TRBJ1-1,.,TRBV15,CATSRHGQDTEAFF,TGTGCCACCAGCAGACACGGACAGGACACTGAAGCTTTCTTT
.,TRBJ2-7,.,TRBV6-5,CASRIRPFSPYEQYF,TGTGCCAGCAGGATACGTCCTTTTTCTCCCTACGAGCAGTACTTC
TRBD1,TRBJ2-5,.,TRBV18,CASSPPEDRETQYF,TGTGCCAGCTCACCACCCGAGGACAGGGAGACCCAGTACTTC
.,TRBJ1-1,.,TRBV24-1,CATSDLTGEAFF,TGTGCCACCAGTGATTTAACAGGAGAAGCTTTCTTT
.,TRBJ2-1,.,TRBV29-1,CSVEGGPGEQFF,TGCAGCGTTGAGGGGGGCCCCGGTGAGCAGTTCTTC
.,TRBJ2-1,.,TRBV7-8,CASSFLVGAGDEQFF,TGTGCCAGCAGCTTCCTAGTGGGGGCCGGGGATGAGCAGTTCTTC
.,TRBJ2-7,few,TRBV29-1,CSAATGQTYEQYF,TGCAGCGCCGCGACAGGACAGACCTACGAGCAGTACTTC
TRBD1,TRBJ2-7,.,TRBV9,CASNPGGAWGEQYF,TGTGCCAGCAACCCAGGGGGCGCCTGGGGAGAGCAGTACTTC
TRBD1,TRBJ1-1,once,TRBV7-8,CASSQGTGSLLGTEAFF,TGTGCCAGCAGCCAAGGGACAGGGTCACTTTTGGGCACTGAAGCTTTCTTT
TRBD1,TRBJ1-2,.,TRBV7-8,CASSLRGQGIVYGYTF,TGTGCCAGCAGCTTAAGGGGACAGGGGATCGTGTATGGCTACACCTTC
.,TRBJ1-1,few,TRBV19,CASKTQGNTEAFF,TGTGCCAGTAAAACACAGGGGAACACTGAAGCTTTCTTT
.,TRBJ2-7,.,TRBV7-2,CASSFASGGAWYEQYF,TGTGCCAGCAGCTTCGCAAGTGGGGGGGCCTGGTACGAGCAGTACTTC
TRBD1,TRBJ2-1,.,TRBV27,CASSLISDRGSLGIYNEQFF,TGTGCCAGCAGTCTCATATCCGACAGGGGGTCCCTCGGGATCTACAATGAGCAGTTCTTC
.,TRBJ1-2,.,TRBV7-6,CASSFLSVVGYTF,TGTGCCAGCAGCTTCCTCTCGGTGGTGGGCTACACCTTC
.,TRBJ1-6,.,TRBV23-1,CASSYPSRGATGKSSYNSPLHF,TGCGCCAGCAGTTACCCGAGTAGAGGGGCAACGGGAAAAAGCTCCTATAATTCACCCCTCCACTTT
.,TRBJ2-5,.,TRBV9,CASSAWEGGQETQYF,TGTGCCAGCAGCGCTTGGGAGGGGGGTCAAGAGACCCAGTACTTC
.,TRBJ2-7,.,TRBV29-1,CSVGGTANYEQYF,TGCAGCGTTGGAGGGACCGCTAACTACGAGCAGTACTTC
TRBD1,TRBJ1-6,.,TRBV6-5,CASSYDREFNSPLHF,TGTGCCAGCAGTTACGACAGGGAATTTAATTCACCCCTCCACTTT
.,TRBJ1-2,.,TRBV19,CASSIRLQTNYGYTF,TGTGCCAGTAGTATAAGGCTACAGACGAACTATGGCTACACCTTC
.,TRBJ1-1,.,TRBV28,CASRSDLNTEAFF,TGTGCCAGCCGGTCTGACTTGAACACTGAAGCTTTCTTT
.,TRBJ1-3,once,TRBV5-8,CASSLARSSGNTIYF,TGTGCCAGCAGCTTGGCGCGGAGCTCTGGAAACACCATATATTTT
TRBD2,TRBJ2-1,.,TRBV19,CASSMTGGTINEQFF,TGTGCCAGTAGTATGACGGGAGGAACAATCAATGAGCAGTTCTTC
TRBD1,TRBJ2-7,.,TRBV5-6,CASSPIPGTGGGEQYF,TGTGCCAGCAGCCCAATACCCGGGACAGGGGGAGGTGAGCAGTACTTC
.,TRBJ2-2,.,TRBV7-3,CASSTTPSVYGELFF,TGTGCCAGCAGCACCACTCCCAGCGTGTACGGGGAGCTGTTTTTT
.,TRBJ1-5,.,TRBV21-1,CASSKSPDRDSNQPQHF,TGTGCCAGCAGCAAAAGCCCGGACAGAGATAGCAATCAGCCCCAGCATTTT
TRBD2,TRBJ2-2,.,TRBV5-5,CASSFSGGHNTGELFF,TGTGCCAGCAGTTTTAGCGGGGGGCACAACACCGGGGAGCTGTTTTTT
.,TRBJ2-1,.,TRBV6-5,CASSRGVGEQFF,TGTGCCAGCAGTAGAGGGGTCGGTGAGCAGTTCTTC
.,TRBJ1-4,.,TRBV13,CASSFRTGGSNEKLFF,TGTGCCAGCAGCTTCCGGACTGGGGGATCTAATGAAAAACTGTTTTTT
.,TRBJ2-7,.,TRBV11-2,CASSLIGFAYEQYF,TGTGCCAGCAGCCTTATTGGTTTTGCGTACGAGCAGTACTTC
.,TRBJ2-1,.,TRBV2,CASRRLVGEQFF,TGTGCCAGCAGACGACTAGTAGGTGAGCAGTTCTTC
.,TRBJ2-1,.,TRBV11-2,CASSLDLGPYNEQFF,TGTGCCAGCAGCTTAGATCTTGGTCCCTACAATGAGCAGTTCTTC
TRBD2,TRBJ2-1,.,TRBV28,CASSFPLLGGNEQFF,TGTGCCAGCAGTTTCCCCCTTCTGGGGGGGAATGAGCAGTTCTTC
TRBD1,TRBJ1-1,.,TRBV18,CASSPPIGQGGITEAFF,TGTGCCAGCTCACCACCTATCGGACAGGGGGGTATCACTGAAGCTTTCTTT
.,TRBJ1-5,.,TRBV5-6,CASSSQEYSNQPQHF,TGTGCCAGCAGCTCACAAGAGTATAGCAATCAGCCCCAGCATTTT
TRBD1,TRBJ1-2,once,TRBV28,CASSSGDRGGYTF,TGTGCCAGCAGTTCCGGGGACAGGGGTGGCTACACCTTC
.,TRBJ2-3,.,TRBV7-9,CASSLVGGGATDTQYF,TGTGCCAGCAGCTTAGTAGGTGGGGGGGCGACAGATACGCAGTATTTT
.,TRBJ1-2,.,TRBV24-1,CATSVKGDGYTF,TGTGCCACCAGTGTGAAAGGAGATGGCTACACCTTC
.,TRBJ1-2,.,TRBV6-5,CASSTNLDSYGYTF,TGTGCCAGCAGTACCAACCTAGACAGCTATGGCTACACCTTC
TRBD1,TRBJ1-6,.,TRBV5-4,CASSLGTGGSPLHF,TGTGCCAGCAGCTTGGGGACAGGCGGCTCACCCCTCCACTTT
TRBD1,TRBJ2-2,.,TRBV27,CASSTLTGVNTGELFF,TGTGCCAGCAGTACCTTGACAGGGGTAAACACCGGGGAGCTGTTTTTT